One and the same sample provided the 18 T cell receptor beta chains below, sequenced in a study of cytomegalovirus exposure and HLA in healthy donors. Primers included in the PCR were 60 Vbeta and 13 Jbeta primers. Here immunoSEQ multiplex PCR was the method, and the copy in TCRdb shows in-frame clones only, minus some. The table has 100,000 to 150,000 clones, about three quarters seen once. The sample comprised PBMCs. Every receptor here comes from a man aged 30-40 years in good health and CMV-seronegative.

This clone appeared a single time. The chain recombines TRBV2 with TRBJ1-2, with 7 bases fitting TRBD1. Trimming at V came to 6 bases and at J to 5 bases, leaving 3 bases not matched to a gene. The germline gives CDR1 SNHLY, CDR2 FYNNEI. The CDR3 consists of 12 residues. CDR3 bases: TGTGCCAGCAGAACAGGGGCATATGGCTACACCTTC. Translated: CASRTGAYGYTF. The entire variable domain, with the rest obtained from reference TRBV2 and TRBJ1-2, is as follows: EPEVTQTPSHQVTQMGQEVILRCVPISNHLYFYWYRQILGQKVEFLVSFYNNEISEKSEIFDDQFSVERPDGSNFTLKIRSTKLEDSAMYFCASRTGAYGYTFGSGTRLTVV.

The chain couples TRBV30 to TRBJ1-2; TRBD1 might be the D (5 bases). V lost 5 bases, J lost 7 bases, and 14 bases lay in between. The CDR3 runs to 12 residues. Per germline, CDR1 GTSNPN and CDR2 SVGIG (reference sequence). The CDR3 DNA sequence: TGTGCCTGGGAGCAGGGATTTGGTGGCTACACCTTC. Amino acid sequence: CAWEQGFGGYTF. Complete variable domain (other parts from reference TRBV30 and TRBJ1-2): SQTIHQWPATLVQPVGSPLSLECTVEGTSNPNLYWYRQAAGRGLQLLFYSVGIGQISSEVPQNLSASRPQDRQFILSSKKLLLSDSGFYLCAWEQGFGGYTFGSGTRLTVV.

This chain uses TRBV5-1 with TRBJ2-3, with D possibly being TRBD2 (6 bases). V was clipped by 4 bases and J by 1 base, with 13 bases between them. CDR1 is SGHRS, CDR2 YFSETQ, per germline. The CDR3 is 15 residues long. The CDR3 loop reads CASSGQGLRTDTQYF. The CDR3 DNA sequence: TGCGCCAGCAGCGGCCAGGGACTGCGCACAGATACGCAGTATTTT.

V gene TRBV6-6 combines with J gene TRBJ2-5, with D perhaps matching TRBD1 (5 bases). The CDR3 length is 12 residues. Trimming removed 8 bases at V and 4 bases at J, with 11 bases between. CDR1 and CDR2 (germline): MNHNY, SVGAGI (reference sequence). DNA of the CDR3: TGTGCCAGCGGGGCAGGGTCAGAGACCCAGTACTTC. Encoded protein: CASGAGSETQYF.

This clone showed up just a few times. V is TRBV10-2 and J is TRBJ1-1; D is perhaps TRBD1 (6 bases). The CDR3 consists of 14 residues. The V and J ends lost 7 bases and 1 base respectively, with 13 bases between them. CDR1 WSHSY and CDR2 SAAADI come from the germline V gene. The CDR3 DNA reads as TGCGCCAGCATTGGGGGCGCGGGGAACACTGAAGCTTTCTTT. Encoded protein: CASIGGAGNTEAFF.

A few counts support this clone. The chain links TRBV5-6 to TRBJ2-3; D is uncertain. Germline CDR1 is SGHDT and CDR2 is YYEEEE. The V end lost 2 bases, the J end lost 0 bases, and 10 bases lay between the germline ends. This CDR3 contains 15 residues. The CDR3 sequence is CASSFQVLSTDTQYF. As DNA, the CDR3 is TGTGCCAGCAGCTTCCAGGTACTTAGCACAGATACGCAGTATTTT.

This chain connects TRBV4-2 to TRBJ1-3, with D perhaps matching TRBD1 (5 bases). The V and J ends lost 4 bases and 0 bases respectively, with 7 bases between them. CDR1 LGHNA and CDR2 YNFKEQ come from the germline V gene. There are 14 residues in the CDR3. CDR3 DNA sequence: TGTGCCAGCAGCCGAGACAGCTCTGGAAACACCATATATTTT. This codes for CASSRDSSGNTIYF.

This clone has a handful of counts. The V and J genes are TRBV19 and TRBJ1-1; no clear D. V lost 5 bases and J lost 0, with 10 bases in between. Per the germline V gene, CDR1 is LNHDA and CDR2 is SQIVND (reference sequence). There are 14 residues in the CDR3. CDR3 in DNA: TGTGCCAGTAGTCTTCCAGGTATGAACACTGAAGCTTTCTTT. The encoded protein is CASSLPGMNTEAFF.

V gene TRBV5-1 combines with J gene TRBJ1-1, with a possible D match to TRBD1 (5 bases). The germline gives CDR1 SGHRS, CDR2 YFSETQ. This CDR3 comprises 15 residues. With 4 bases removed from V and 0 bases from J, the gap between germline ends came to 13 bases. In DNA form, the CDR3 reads TGCGCCAGCAGCCCGGGGGTAGGGCTGAACACTGAAGCTTTCTTT. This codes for CASSPGVGLNTEAFF.

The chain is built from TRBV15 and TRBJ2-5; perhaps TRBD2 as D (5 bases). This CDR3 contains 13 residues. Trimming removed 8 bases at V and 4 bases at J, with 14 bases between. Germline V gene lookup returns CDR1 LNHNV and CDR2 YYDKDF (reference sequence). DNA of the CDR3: TGTGCCACCCGGACCTCCGGGGTAGAGACCCAGTACTTC. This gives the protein CATRTSGVETQYF.

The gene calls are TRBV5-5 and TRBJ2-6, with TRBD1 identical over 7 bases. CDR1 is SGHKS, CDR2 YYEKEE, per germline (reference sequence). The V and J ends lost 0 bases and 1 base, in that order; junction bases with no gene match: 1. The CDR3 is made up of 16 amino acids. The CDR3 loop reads CASSLGQGSGANVLTF. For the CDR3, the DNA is TGTGCCAGCAGCTTGGGACAGGGATCTGGGGCCAACGTCCTGACTTTC.

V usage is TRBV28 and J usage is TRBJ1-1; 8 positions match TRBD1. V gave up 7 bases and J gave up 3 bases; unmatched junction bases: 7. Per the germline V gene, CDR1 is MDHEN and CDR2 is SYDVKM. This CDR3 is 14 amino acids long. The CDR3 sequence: CASIQGAADTEAFF. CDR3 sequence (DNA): TGTGCCAGCATTCAGGGGGCGGCGGACACTGAAGCTTTCTTT.

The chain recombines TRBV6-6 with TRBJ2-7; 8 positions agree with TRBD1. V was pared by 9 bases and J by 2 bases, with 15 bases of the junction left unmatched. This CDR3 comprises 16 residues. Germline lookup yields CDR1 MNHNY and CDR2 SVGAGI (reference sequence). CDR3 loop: CASLDRVGGQTYEQYF. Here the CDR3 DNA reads TGTGCCAGTTTGGACAGGGTAGGGGGACAGACCTACGAGCAGTACTTC.

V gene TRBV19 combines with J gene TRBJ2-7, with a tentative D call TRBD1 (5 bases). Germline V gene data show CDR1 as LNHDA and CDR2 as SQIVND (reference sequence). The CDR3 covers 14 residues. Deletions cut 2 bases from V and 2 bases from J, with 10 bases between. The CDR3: CASSIFGRAYEQYF. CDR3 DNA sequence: TGTGCCAGTAGTATATTCGGCAGGGCCTACGAGCAGTACTTC. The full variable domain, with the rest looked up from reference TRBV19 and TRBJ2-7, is DGGITQSPKYLFRKEGQNVTLSCEQNLNHDAMYWYRQDPGQGLRLIYYSQIVNDFQKGDIAEGYSVSREKKESFPLTVTSAQKNPTAFYLCASSIFGRAYEQYFGPGTRLTVT.

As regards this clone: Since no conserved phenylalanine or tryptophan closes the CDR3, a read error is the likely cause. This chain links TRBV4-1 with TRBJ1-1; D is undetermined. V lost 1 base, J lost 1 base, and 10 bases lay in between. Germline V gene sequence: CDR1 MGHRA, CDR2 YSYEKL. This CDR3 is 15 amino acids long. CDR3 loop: CASSQVAAQNTEAFS. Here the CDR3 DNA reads TGCGCCAGCAGCCAAGTCGCGGCCCAGAACACTGAAGCTTTCTCT.

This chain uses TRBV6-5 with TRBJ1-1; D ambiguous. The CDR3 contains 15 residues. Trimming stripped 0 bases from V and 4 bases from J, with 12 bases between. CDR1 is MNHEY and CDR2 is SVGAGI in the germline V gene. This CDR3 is CASSYSLYSGTEAFF. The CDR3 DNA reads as TGTGCCAGCAGTTACTCCCTTTACTCTGGCACTGAAGCTTTCTTT.

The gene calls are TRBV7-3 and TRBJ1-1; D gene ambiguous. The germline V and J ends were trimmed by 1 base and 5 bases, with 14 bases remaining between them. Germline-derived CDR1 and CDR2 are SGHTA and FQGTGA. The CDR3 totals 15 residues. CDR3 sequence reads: CASSLNAPPTTEAFF. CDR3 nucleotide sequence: TGTGCCAGCAGCTTAAACGCGCCCCCCACGACTGAAGCTTTCTTT.

The CDR3 here is CASSLRGDTQYF. CDR3 nucleotide sequence: TGTGCCAGCAGCCTTCGGGGAGATACGCAGTATTTT. The rearrangement links TRBV6-5 to TRBJ2-3; perhaps TRBD2 as D (5 bases). V was shortened by 6 bases and J by 5 bases, with 9 bases between the two germline ends. CDR3 length: 12 residues. CDR1 MNHEY and CDR2 SVGAGI come from the germline V gene.